The 20 T cell receptor beta chains presented below share a single source sample, sequenced in a study of blood T cell repertoires in COVID-19. Sequenced by immunoSEQ multiplex PCR; TCRdb stores in-frame clones only, minus some. In the table there are some 100,000 clones, around 82% of which are singletons. Sequenced sample: peripheral blood. The receptors were gathered from a human donor in a cohort sampled during active or convalescent COVID-19.

The chain employs TRBV11-2 and TRBJ1-6; D is unresolved. Germline CDR1 SGHAT, CDR2 FQNNGV. V was clipped by 2 bases and J by 10 bases, with 12 bases between them. CDR3 length: 14 residues. The CDR3 bases are TGTGCCAGCAGCTTACTAACAGTGGCATCACCCCTCCACTTT. It translates to CASSLLTVASPLHF.

DNA for the CDR3: TGTGCCAGCAGCTTGCGGCTAGTGGGAGAGACCCAGTACTTC. This gives the protein CASSLRLVGETQYF. The chain employs TRBV7-2 and TRBJ2-5, with unresolved D. The V end was cut by 3 bases, the J end by 4 bases, with 12 bases between. There are 14 residues in the CDR3. Germline V gives CDR1 SGHTA, CDR2 FQGNSA.

The chain links TRBV2 to TRBJ2-1; 8 bases map to TRBD2. The V gene end was trimmed by 1 base and the J gene end by 3 bases; junction bases not matched to a gene: 8. In germline, CDR1 is SNHLY, CDR2 FYNNEI. The CDR3 runs 17 residues. CDR3 nucleotide sequence: TGTGCCAGCAGTGAAGATTTAGCGGGGATTTTCTACAATGAGCAGTTCTTC. Protein product: CASSEDLAGIFYNEQFF. The full variable domain, its missing parts supplied by reference TRBV2 and TRBJ2-1, is EPEVTQTPSHQVTQMGQEVILRCVPISNHLYFYWYRQILGQKVEFLVSFYNNEISEKSEIFDDQFSVERPDGSNFTLKIRSTKLEDSAMYFCASSEDLAGIFYNEQFFGPGTRLTVL.

The chain joins TRBV30 to TRBJ2-3, with D perhaps TRBD2 (6 bases). Trimming removed 4 bases at V and 2 bases at J, with 22 bases between. The CDR3 has 17 amino acids. CDR1 is GTSNPN, CDR2 SVGIG, per germline (reference sequence). In DNA form, the CDR3 reads TGTGCCTGGACACATACCTCCGGGAGCGCCCTCACAGATACGCAGTATTTT. Its protein is CAWTHTSGSALTDTQYF.

There are a few counts of this clone. The rearrangement uses TRBV27 and TRBJ1-6, with 7 bases that match TRBD1. This CDR3 region has 15 residues. From germline, CDR1 is MNHEY and CDR2 SMNVEV (reference sequence). V trimming: 5 bases; J trimming: 4 bases; junction bases outside the gene matches: 5. CDR3 sequence reads: CASSASDRYNSPLHF. CDR3 nucleotide sequence: TGTGCCAGCAGTGCCTCGGACAGGTATAATTCACCCCTCCACTTT.

This chain uses TRBV18 with TRBJ1-5, with TRBD1 matching over 10 bases. Germline V lookup: CDR1 KGHSH, CDR2 LQKENI. Trimming at V came to 3 bases and at J to 6 bases, leaving 2 bases not matched to a gene. The CDR3 spans 14 residues. The CDR3 reads CASSPGTGAQPQHF. In DNA form, the CDR3 reads TGTGCCAGCTCACCTGGGACAGGGGCTCAGCCCCAGCATTTT.

In its sample, this clone was seen a few times. The chain has TRBV7-9 and TRBJ1-1; TRBD1 matches 9 bases. This CDR3 region has 15 residues. After removal of 5 bases from V and 1 base from J, the junction contained 5 bases not matched to a gene. From germline, CDR1 is SEHNR and CDR2 FQNEAQ (reference sequence). The DNA for the CDR3 is TGTGCCAGCAGCCCACGGGGACAGGGGAACACTGAAGCTTTCTTT. It specifies CASSPRGQGNTEAFF.

There are a few counts of this clone. The chain recombines TRBV11-2 with TRBJ2-7, with D possibly matching TRBD2 (6 bases). CDR3 length: 13 amino acids. Between the trimmed V and J ends, which lost 6 bases and 2 bases, there was a span of 11 bases. Looked up from germline, CDR1 is SGHAT and CDR2 is FQNNGV. The CDR3: CASSLGGTYEQYF. As DNA, the CDR3 is TGTGCCAGCAGTCTGGGGGGTACCTACGAGCAGTACTTC.

The chain is built from TRBV25-1 and TRBJ2-3, with 9 bases fitting TRBD1. Germline trimming cut 3 bases from V and 2 bases from J; bases unmatched to any gene: 9. Germline CDR1 MGHDK, CDR2 SYGVNS. The CDR3 length is 17 residues. The CDR3 region is CASSDPDRGRATDTQYF. In DNA form, the CDR3 reads TGTGCCAGCAGTGACCCTGACAGGGGGAGAGCCACAGATACGCAGTATTTT.

The chain recombines TRBV20-1 with TRBJ1-5, with TRBD1 as a possible D gene (6 bases). V shed 3 bases and J shed 4 bases, with 19 bases lying between them. The CDR3 extends over 16 amino acids. CDR1 is DFQATT, CDR2 SNEGSKA, per germline (reference sequence). The CDR3 DNA is TGCAGTGCTAGTGAGGGGGGGTGGGCGAGAAATCAGCCCCAGCATTTT. Its protein product is CSASEGGWARNQPQHF.

The gene calls are TRBV18 and TRBJ2-3, with a tentative D call TRBD2 (6 bases). The CDR3 sequence is 15 residues long. The V and J ends lost 0 bases and 7 bases respectively, with 14 bases between them. Germline-derived CDR1 and CDR2 are KGHSH and LQKENI. Written as DNA, the CDR3 is TGTGCCAGCTCACCACCAGCGGCAGGCGGGAATACGCAGTATTTT. It encodes CASSPPAAGGNTQYF.

The chain joins TRBV10-3 to TRBJ1-2, with D possibly being TRBD1 (6 bases). Germline CDR1 ENHRY, CDR2 SYGVKD. The CDR3 has 15 amino acids. V was cut by 7 bases and J by 0 bases, with 15 bases left in between. This chain's CDR3 is CAINIGTPTNYGYTF. For the CDR3, the DNA is TGTGCCATCAATATAGGGACACCTACTAACTATGGCTACACCTTC.

The chain uses TRBV5-4 and TRBJ2-7, with D possibly matching TRBD1 (6 bases). V lost 0 bases to trimming and J lost 2 bases, with 12 bases between them. This CDR3 has 15 amino acids. Germline V gene lookup returns CDR1 SGHNT and CDR2 YYREEE (reference sequence). The CDR3 coding sequence is TGTGCCAGCAGCTTGGTAGGGGGAGTGACCTACGAGCAGTACTTC. It is translated as CASSLVGGVTYEQYF.

The chain employs TRBV18 and TRBJ1-3, with 7 bases fitting TRBD1. With 8 bases clipped from V and 2 bases from J, the junction kept 3 bases outside the gene matches. CDR1 and CDR2 (germline): KGHSH, LQKENI. The CDR3 has 13 residues. CDR3 bases: TGTGCCAGCGAACAGGGGCCTGGAAACACCATATATTTT. Its protein is CASEQGPGNTIYF.

V gene TRBV6-5 combines with J gene TRBJ2-7; TRBD2 is a possible D gene (5 bases). The CDR3 spans 14 residues. The ends were cut back, 2 bases at V and 6 bases at J, with 14 bases in the middle. From germline, CDR1 is MNHEY and CDR2 SVGAGI. The CDR3 sequence is CASSYDFGVSEQYF. In DNA form, the CDR3 reads TGTGCCAGCAGTTACGACTTCGGGGTTAGCGAGCAGTACTTC.

The chain recombines TRBV28 with TRBJ1-1; D perhaps matches TRBD1 (6 bases). This CDR3 contains 16 residues. V lost 6 bases and J lost 11, with 28 bases in between. The germline V gene has CDR1 MDHEN and CDR2 SYDVKM. CDR3 DNA: TGTGCCAGCAGCCCGAGCCCCTGGGGCGGGGGCGGGGGGGCTTTCTTT. This gives the protein CASSPSPWGGGGGAFF.

This chain uses TRBV5-8 with TRBJ2-3; D might be TRBD1 (7 bases). This CDR3 is built from 14 residues. Deletions cut 3 bases from V and 2 bases from J, with 10 bases between. The V gene's germline CDR1 is SGHTS and CDR2 YDEGEE. CDR3: CASSSRGDTDTQYF. In DNA form, the CDR3 reads TGTGCCAGCAGCTCCAGGGGGGACACAGATACGCAGTATTTT. The whole variable domain, remainder taken from reference TRBV5-8 and TRBJ2-3, is EAGVTQSPTHLIKTRGQQATLRCSPISGHTSVYWYQQALGLGLQFLLWYDEGEERNRGNFPPRFSGRQFPNYSSELNVNALELEDSALYLCASSSRGDTDTQYFGPGTRLTVL.

The rearrangement uses TRBV27 and TRBJ2-7; 14 bases fit TRBD2. The germline V gene has CDR1 MNHEY and CDR2 SMNVEV (reference sequence). CDR3 length: 17 residues. The V segment lost 6 bases and the J segment 5 bases; nucleotides outside the gene matches: 12. For the CDR3, the DNA is TGTGCCAGCAGGGAGCCGTCGGGACTAGCGGGAGTCCACGAGCAGTACTTC. This gives the protein CASREPSGLAGVHEQYF.

The chain has TRBV30 and TRBJ1-5; perhaps TRBD1 as D (6 bases). Germline lookup yields CDR1 GTSNPN and CDR2 SVGIG (reference sequence). The V gene lost 0 bases and the J gene lost 6 bases, with 15 bases spanning the gap. This CDR3 is built from 15 residues. For the CDR3, the DNA is TGTGCCTGGAGTGTGGGAGACAGGCTTTTTCAGCCCCAGCATTTT. It specifies CAWSVGDRLFQPQHF.

This clone was seen more than once but under ten times. This chain uses TRBV27 with TRBJ2-7, with TRBD2 matching over 7 bases. The germline V gene has CDR1 MNHEY and CDR2 SMNVEV (reference sequence). V was clipped by 2 bases and J by 6 bases; unmatched bases: 19. The CDR3 sequence is 18 residues long. Here the CDR3 DNA reads TGTGCCAGCAGTTTAACTCGCCCCCTGGGTGGACTAGTATCCGAGCAGTACTTC. Translated, it gives CASSLTRPLGGLVSEQYF.